The 13 T cell receptor beta chains given below trace back to one sample, sequenced in a study of cytomegalovirus exposure and HLA in healthy donors. The PCR ran on 60 Vbeta and 13 Jbeta primers. This table comes from immunoSEQ multiplex PCR, and its TCRdb copy is limited to in-frame clones, with some not included. The sample has about 200,000 clones; over 65% are singletons. The sample taken for sequencing was PBMCs. All receptors come from a man aged 35-49 years in good health and CMV-seronegative.

In its sample, this clone was seen a few times. The J gene is TRBJ1-5, the V gene TRBV19; 7 positions agree with TRBD1. Germline CDR1 reads LNHDA; CDR2 reads SQIVND (reference sequence). Trimming removed 7 bases from V and 3 bases from J; junction bases left unmatched: 9. This CDR3 spans 15 amino acids. This CDR3 is CASKIPGQYNQPQHF. The CDR3 nucleotides are TGTGCCAGTAAAATCCCGGGACAGTACAATCAGCCCCAGCATTTT.

The chain couples TRBV5-1 to TRBJ1-2; 7 bases are shared with TRBD1. Trimming removed 4 bases from V and 5 bases from J; junction bases left unmatched: 8. This CDR3 has 14 residues. Germline-derived CDR1 and CDR2 are SGHRS and YFSETQ. This CDR3 reads CASSGYRGRYGYTF. The CDR3 DNA reads TGCGCCAGCAGCGGATACAGGGGAAGATATGGCTACACCTTC.

This chain connects TRBV5-1 to TRBJ2-3; unclear D gene. V was trimmed by 1 base and J by 4 bases, leaving 4 bases between them. The CDR3 runs 12 residues. The V gene's germline CDR1 is SGHRS and CDR2 YFSETQ. CDR3 DNA sequence: TGCGCCAGCAGCTTGCCGGCAGATACGCAGTATTTT. Residues: CASSLPADTQYF.

The chain recombines TRBV19 with TRBJ1-5; 11 bases line up with TRBD1. The germline CDR1 and CDR2 sequences are LNHDA and SQIVND (reference sequence). The CDR3 is 19 residues long. V dropped 0 bases and J dropped 3; count of bases not matched to a gene: 10. This CDR3 reads CASSIDAPGQGGFNQPQHF. The CDR3 region has the DNA TGTGCCAGTAGTATAGATGCACCGGGACAGGGGGGGTTCAATCAGCCCCAGCATTTT.

V gene TRBV5-4 combines with J gene TRBJ1-1; 10 bases line up with TRBD1. The CDR3 covers 14 residues. The J segment lost 7 bases and the V segment lost 1 base, leaving 4 bases of the junction unmatched. Germline V gene lookup returns CDR1 SGHNT and CDR2 YYREEE (reference sequence). The CDR3 DNA follows: TGTGCCAGCAGCTTGTCGACAGGGGGCGTTGAAGCTTTCTTT. Residues: CASSLSTGGVEAFF.

V usage is TRBV11-2 and J usage is TRBJ1-2; D unresolved. The CDR3 extends over 13 amino acids. Trimming shortened V by 5 bases and J by 5 bases, and 12 bases separated the two germline ends. Germline V gives CDR1 SGHAT, CDR2 FQNNGV. CDR3 sequence (DNA): TGTGCCAGCAGCCCCCACGAGGCATATGGCTACACCTTC. This sequence encodes CASSPHEAYGYTF.

The chain recombines TRBV5-1 with TRBJ1-2, with a weak D call TRBD1 (5 bases). Germline loops: CDR1 SGHRS, CDR2 YFSETQ. The V and J ends lost 0 bases and 2 bases respectively, with 14 bases between them. The CDR3 runs 16 residues. This chain's CDR3 is CASSLARAGQNYGYTF. In DNA form, the CDR3 reads TGCGCCAGCAGCTTGGCCAGGGCAGGTCAAAACTATGGCTACACCTTC.

This clone has a handful of counts. The chain is built from TRBV19 and TRBJ2-3; no reliable D call. This CDR3 comprises 15 residues. V lost 6 bases, J lost 4 bases, and 17 bases lay in between. Germline V gene data show CDR1 as LNHDA and CDR2 as SQIVND (reference sequence). CDR3 sequence (DNA): TGTGCCAGTAGCGACCCCCACGGCGGTCCAGATACGCAGTATTTT. Translating it yields CASSDPHGGPDTQYF.

This chain uses TRBV28 with TRBJ1-1, with 7 bases fitting TRBD1. Trimming cost V 3 bases and J 0 bases; bases outside gene matches: 10. Per germline, CDR1 MDHEN and CDR2 SYDVKM. The CDR3 contains 17 residues. The CDR3 loop reads CASSLGTENLLNTEAFF. In nucleotides, the CDR3 is TGTGCCAGCAGTTTGGGGACAGAGAACCTTTTGAACACTGAAGCTTTCTTT.

Only a few counts were recorded for this clone. This sequence joins TRBV5-3 and TRBJ1-1, with TRBD1 matching over 8 bases. TRBV5-3 is marked as an open reading frame, function uncertain. The CDR3 runs 14 residues. With V trimmed by 6 bases and J by 4 bases, 8 bases remained unmatched. The CDR3 region is CARIPGQETTEAFF. In DNA form, the CDR3 reads TGTGCCAGAATACCGGGACAGGAGACCACTGAAGCTTTCTTT.

The chain joins TRBV6-6 to TRBJ2-3, with D possibly being TRBD2 (5 bases). Germline values: CDR1 MNHNY, CDR2 SVGAGI (reference sequence). V dropped 6 bases and J dropped 2 bases, with 12 bases sitting between them. The CDR3 contains 14 residues. CDR3 coding DNA: TGTGCCAGCAGCTTACTAGGGCCCACAGATACGCAGTATTTT. Translating gives CASSLLGPTDTQYF.

The rearrangement links TRBV5-8 to TRBJ1-5; no definite D call. Germline V gives CDR1 SGHTS, CDR2 YDEGEE. This CDR3 is built from 17 residues. The ends were cut back, 5 bases at V and 0 bases at J, with 18 bases in the middle. The CDR3: CASSSQQTPYSNQPQHF. The CDR3 coding sequence is TGTGCCAGCAGTTCACAGCAAACCCCCTATAGCAATCAGCCCCAGCATTTT. The full variable domain, with the rest looked up from reference TRBV5-8 and TRBJ1-5, is EAGVTQSPTHLIKTRGQQATLRCSPISGHTSVYWYQQALGLGLQFLLWYDEGEERNRGNFPPRFSGRQFPNYSSELNVNALELEDSALYLCASSSQQTPYSNQPQHFGDGTRLSIL.

The chain employs TRBV10-3 and TRBJ1-1; maybe TRBD1 (6 bases). Deletions cut 2 bases from V and 11 bases from J, with 9 bases between. Germline V gives CDR1 ENHRY, CDR2 SYGVKD. CDR3 length: 11 residues. CDR3 sequence (DNA): TGTGCCATCAGTGAGATGAGGGGGGCTTTCTTT. Its protein product is CAISEMRGAFF.